This T cell receptor beta chain was identified during a study of spatial heterogeneity in lung cancer. Study-wide points: Whereas they appeared in blood less at follow-up, ubiquitous expanded tumor TCRs appeared there more at resection.

Germline assignment: CDR1 SGHTA and CDR2 FQGNSA. The CDR3 sequence is 14 residues long. With 5 bases removed from V and 4 bases from J, the gap between germline ends came to 14 bases. On each TCR cDNA molecule, a unique molecular identifier was present. TCRdb analysed the 5' RACE reads with MiXCR anew, one entry per CDR3 protein. Altogether 60,000 to 90,000 distinct CDR3 sequences are present, 8% being singletons, with the ten largest covering almost 7%. The sample's time point: sample taken at primary tumor resection. The donors were 72 patients with non-small cell lung cancer that was early-stage and untreated. Whole RNA obtained from tumor, nontumor lung or frozen PBMC underwent sequencing without sorting. This clonotype turned up a few times. The antigen is undetermined.

The starting material was PBMCs, obtained at surgery. The clonotype comes from a male donor with early-stage non-small cell lung cancer. V gene TRBV7-2 combines with J gene TRBJ1-1; D may be TRBD1 (6 bases). The CDR3 loop is CASSKNTGPTEAFF. The CDR3 DNA sequence: TGTGCCAGCAGCAAGAACACAGGGCCCACTGAAGCTTTCTTT.